The 23 T cell receptor beta chains below were found in one sample sequenced in a study of OX40 agonist ivuxolimab in advanced cancers. Using immunoSEQ multiplex PCR, the repertoire was profiled, and TCRdb retains in-frame clones only, with some absent. The table has 70,000 to 90,000 clones, 85% to 90% seen once. This sample comprised CD4+ or CD8+ T cells sorted from blood, obtained in a trial of the OX40 agonist ivuxolimab. These receptors originate from an adult with an advanced solid tumor such as melanoma, head and neck, liver or kidney cancer.

V gene TRBV30 combines with J gene TRBJ2-1, with D possibly TRBD2 on 5 matching bases. CDR3 length: 15 residues. Germline assignment: CDR1 GTSNPN and CDR2 SVGIG (reference sequence). The V and J ends lost 0 bases and 0 bases respectively, with 9 bases between them. The CDR3 here is CAWSVRGSSYNEQFF. CDR3 nucleotide sequence: TGTGCCTGGAGTGTAAGAGGGAGCTCCTACAATGAGCAGTTCTTC.

The chain recombines TRBV6-6 with TRBJ2-5; TRBD2 aligns across 8 bases. V gave up 2 bases and J gave up 5 bases; unmatched junction bases: 7. From germline, CDR1 is MNHNY and CDR2 SVGAGI (reference sequence). The CDR3 length is 15 residues. This CDR3 is CASSYKRGPGETQYF. Written as DNA, the CDR3 is TGTGCCAGCAGTTACAAGCGGGGGCCCGGGGAGACCCAGTACTTC.

The gene calls are TRBV2 and TRBJ1-2; D is unresolved. Germline V CDR1 and CDR2: SNHLY, FYNNEI. Trimming shortened V by 1 base and J by 5 bases, and 11 bases separated the two germline ends. The CDR3 contains 14 residues. CDR3 sequence (DNA): TGTGCCAGCAGTGAAGTTGAGAGCCGATATGGCTACACCTTC. It yields the protein CASSEVESRYGYTF.

CDR3 nucleotides: TGCAGTGCTAGGGGGGGCGGGGAGCTGTTTTTT. Residues: CSARGGGELFF. The chain links TRBV20-1 to TRBJ2-2, with D perhaps TRBD2 (6 bases). Trimming cost V 3 bases and J 7 bases, with 6 bases left between them. There are 11 residues in the CDR3. Looked up from germline, CDR1 is DFQATT and CDR2 is SNEGSKA (reference sequence).

This chain uses TRBV28 with TRBJ2-3, with D tentatively TRBD2 (5 bases). This CDR3 region has 13 residues. Germline assignment: CDR1 MDHEN and CDR2 SYDVKM. V shed 7 bases and J shed 0 bases, with 8 bases lying between them. The CDR3 coding sequence is TGTGCCAGCAAGAGGACTAGCACAGATACGCAGTATTTT. Amino acid sequence: CASKRTSTDTQYF.

With regard to this clone: A read error may account for a junction end that differs from germline. V and J are TRBV6-6 and TRBJ2-7, with D perhaps TRBD2 (5 bases). Germline-derived CDR1 and CDR2 are MNHNY and SVGAGI (reference sequence). The CDR3 contains 13 residues. The CDR3 sequence: CASSYLSRDPYQF. The CDR3 DNA reads as TGTGCCAGCAGTTACCTATCTCGGGATCCCTATCAGTTC.

Notes on this clone: Mismatch with germline at one junction end may stem from a read error. The genes are TRBV2 and TRBJ1-2, with D possibly being TRBD1 (5 bases). This CDR3 spans 11 amino acids. Looked up from germline, CDR1 is SNHLY and CDR2 is FYNNEI. The CDR3 bases are TGTGCCAGCAGCGAAGGGGAGGGCTACACCTTC. It translates to CASSEGEGYTF.

This chain uses TRBV11-3 with TRBJ2-3; D not resolved. There are 13 residues in the CDR3. CDR1 SGHNT and CDR2 YENEEA come from the germline V gene. Trimming shortened V by 3 bases and J by 1 base, and 5 bases separated the two germline ends. Here the CDR3 DNA reads TGTGCCAGCAGCTTCCTGGGCACAGATACGCAGTATTTT. This translates into CASSFLGTDTQYF.

The chain recombines TRBV6-1 with TRBJ2-7; D is perhaps TRBD2 (6 bases). V lost 2 bases and J lost 4, with 12 bases in between. The germline gives CDR1 MNHNS, CDR2 SASEGT. This CDR3 contains 14 residues. The CDR3 is CASSEWREEYEQYF. As DNA, the CDR3 is TGTGCCAGCAGTGAATGGAGGGAAGAGTACGAGCAGTACTTC.

This chain connects TRBV30 to TRBJ2-5; 7 nucleotides line up with TRBD1. This CDR3 has 17 amino acids. The V segment lost 0 bases and the J segment 2 bases; nucleotides outside the gene matches: 12. Germline CDR1 GTSNPN, CDR2 SVGIG (reference sequence). CDR3 DNA: TGTGCCTGGAGTGTACCCCTTTACTGGGGACAGCAAGAGACCCAGTACTTC. Translating it yields CAWSVPLYWGQQETQYF.

This CDR3 reads CASSLDSSISGANVLTF. The CDR3 nucleotides read TGTGCCAGCAGCTTGGACAGTTCTATATCTGGGGCCAACGTCCTGACTTTC. The genes are TRBV7-9 and TRBJ2-6; D is possibly TRBD1 (6 bases). V was clipped by 3 bases and J by 1 base, with 13 bases between them. The germline gives CDR1 SEHNR, CDR2 FQNEAQ (reference sequence). This CDR3 has 17 residues.

There are a few counts of this clone. The chain has TRBV4-1 and TRBJ2-1; 11 positions agree with TRBD2. Germline assignment: CDR1 MGHRA and CDR2 YSYEKL. Unmatched junction bases numbered 10, after V lost 2 bases and J lost 10 bases. The CDR3 has 16 residues. The CDR3 sequence is CASSQHTPLAGGEQFF. The CDR3 nucleotides read TGCGCCAGCAGCCAACACACACCTTTAGCGGGAGGGGAGCAGTTCTTC.

The genes are TRBV27 and TRBJ2-1; possible D gene TRBD2, 6 bases. The CDR3 runs 11 residues. Germline lookup yields CDR1 MNHEY and CDR2 SMNVEV (reference sequence). V lost 6 bases and J 9 bases, leaving 9 bases between the germline ends. The CDR3 DNA sequence: TGTGCCAGCAGGAGCGGGTTTGAGCAGTTCTTC. As protein: CASRSGFEQFF.

The rearrangement joins TRBV6-1 to TRBJ1-2, with a tentative D call TRBD1 (6 bases). This CDR3 region has 13 residues. Trimming pared 11 bases from V and 5 bases from J, leaving 18 bases between. CDR1 and CDR2 (germline): MNHNS, SASEGT. The chain's CDR3 is CAGTTGIGYGYTF. CDR3 DNA sequence: TGTGCCGGTACAACAGGGATAGGGTATGGCTACACCTTC.

CDR3 region: CASSLSIDPLLNTEAFF. CDR3 DNA sequence: TGTGCCAGCAGTTTATCGATCGACCCGCTCTTGAACACTGAAGCTTTCTTT. The chain uses TRBV27 and TRBJ1-1; D is ambiguous. The CDR3 extends over 17 amino acids. Germline CDR1 is MNHEY and CDR2 is SMNVEV (reference sequence). Trimming took 0 bases from V and 0 from J, leaving 14 bases between them.

The chain recombines TRBV5-4 with TRBJ2-7; possibly TRBD2 for D (7 bases). The V end was cut by 4 bases, the J end by 2 bases, with 13 bases between. CDR3 length: 14 amino acids. From germline, CDR1 is SGHNT and CDR2 YYREEE (reference sequence). The CDR3 region has the DNA TGTGCCAGCAGCGGAAGCGGGACAACCTACGAGCAGTACTTC. Protein sequence: CASSGSGTTYEQYF.

The chain is built from TRBV27 and TRBJ1-2; 8 nucleotides line up with TRBD1. The CDR3 spans 18 residues. CDR1 and CDR2 from the germline V gene are MNHEY and SMNVEV (reference sequence). V lost 1 base, J lost 3 bases, and 13 bases stayed unmatched. This CDR3 is CASSLWTPTTGAHYGYTF. CDR3 in DNA: TGTGCCAGCAGTTTATGGACTCCTACGACAGGGGCACACTATGGCTACACCTTC.

V and J are TRBV7-3 and TRBJ2-5, with a tentative D call TRBD1 (5 bases). V shed 2 bases and J shed 2 bases, with 6 bases lying between them. The CDR3 sequence is 13 residues long. Germline lookup yields CDR1 SGHTA and CDR2 FQGTGA. The CDR3 bases are TGTGCCAGCAGCTTACAGGGACAAGAGACCCAGTACTTC. Residues: CASSLQGQETQYF.

The rearrangement uses TRBV10-3 and TRBJ2-2, with 9 bases that match TRBD2. Germline trimming cut 4 bases from V and 1 base from J; bases unmatched to any gene: 4. CDR1 is ENHRY and CDR2 is SYGVKD in the germline V gene. The CDR3 extends over 16 amino acids. This CDR3 reads CAISGDSGRNTGELFF. DNA for the CDR3: TGTGCCATCAGTGGTGATAGCGGGAGGAACACCGGGGAGCTGTTTTTT.

This chain joins TRBV9 and TRBJ2-1, with D maybe TRBD2 (5 bases). The CDR3 loop spans 14 amino acids. Germline values: CDR1 SGDLS, CDR2 YYNGEE. V was shortened by 3 bases and J by 5 bases, with 12 bases between the two germline ends. CDR3 bases: TGTGCCAGCAGCGGAAGCGGAGTGAACAATGAGCAGTTCTTC. Translated, it gives CASSGSGVNNEQFF. Looking up the rest from reference TRBV9 and TRBJ2-1 gives the full variable domain: DSGVTQTPKHLITATGQRVTLRCSPRSGDLSVYWYQQSLDQGLQFLIQYYNGEERAKGNILERFSAQQFPDLHSELNLSSLELGDSALYFCASSGSGVNNEQFFGPGTRLTVL.

A single count supports this clone. The chain is built from TRBV9 and TRBJ2-7, with 7 bases that match TRBD2. Germline CDR1 reads SGDLS; CDR2 reads YYNGEE. CDR3 size: 14 residues. Trimming took 0 bases from V and 2 from J; bases not matched to a gene: 2. Written as DNA, the CDR3 is TGTGCCAGCAGCGTAGGCGGGAGCCCCTACGAGCAGTACTTC. It specifies CASSVGGSPYEQYF. The full variable domain, rest sourced from reference TRBV9 and TRBJ2-7, is DSGVTQTPKHLITATGQRVTLRCSPRSGDLSVYWYQQSLDQGLQFLIQYYNGEERAKGNILERFSAQQFPDLHSELNLSSLELGDSALYFCASSVGGSPYEQYFGPGTRLTVT.

This clone appeared once. The V gene is TRBV27, the J gene TRBJ2-6; D may be TRBD1 (6 bases). The CDR3 extends over 14 amino acids. Trimming took 6 bases from V and 3 from J, leaving 9 bases between them. Germline assignment: CDR1 MNHEY and CDR2 SMNVEV (reference sequence). This CDR3 reads CASRQGVGANVLTF. The CDR3 DNA reads TGTGCCAGCAGACAGGGAGTTGGGGCCAACGTCCTGACTTTC. Full variable domain (missing parts from reference TRBV27 and TRBJ2-6): EAQVTQNPRYLITVTGKKLTVTCSQNMNHEYMSWYRQDPGLGLRQIYYSMNVEVTDKGDVPEGYKVSRKEKRNFPLILESPSPNQTSLYFCASRQGVGANVLTFGAGSRLTVL.

This rearrangement joins TRBV4-1 to TRBJ1-2; 10 bases line up with TRBD1. The germline CDR1 and CDR2 sequences are MGHRA and YSYEKL. V dropped 3 bases and J dropped 6; count of bases not matched to a gene: 4. The CDR3 loop spans 14 amino acids. The CDR3 nucleotides are TGCGCCAGCAGCCATGGGACAGGGGATAATGGCTACACCTTC. Amino acid sequence: CASSHGTGDNGYTF.